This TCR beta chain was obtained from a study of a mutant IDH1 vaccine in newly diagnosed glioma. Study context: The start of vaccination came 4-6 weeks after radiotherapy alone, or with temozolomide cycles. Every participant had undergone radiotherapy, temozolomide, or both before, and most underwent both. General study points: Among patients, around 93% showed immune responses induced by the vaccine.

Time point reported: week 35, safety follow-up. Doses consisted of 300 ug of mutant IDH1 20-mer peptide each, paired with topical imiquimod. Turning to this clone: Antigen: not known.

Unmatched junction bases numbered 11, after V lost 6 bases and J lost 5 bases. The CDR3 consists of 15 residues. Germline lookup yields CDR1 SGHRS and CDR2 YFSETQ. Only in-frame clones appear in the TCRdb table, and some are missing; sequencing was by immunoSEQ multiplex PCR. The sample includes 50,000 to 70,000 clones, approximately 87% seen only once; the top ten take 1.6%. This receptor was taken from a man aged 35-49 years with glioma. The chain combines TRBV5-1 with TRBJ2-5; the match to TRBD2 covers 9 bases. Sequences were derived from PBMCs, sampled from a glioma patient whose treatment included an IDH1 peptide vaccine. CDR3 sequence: CASTRTSDPGETQYF. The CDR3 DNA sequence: TGCGCCAGCACTAGGACTAGCGACCCGGGGGAGACCCAGTACTTC.